Listed below are T cell receptor beta chains from one sample, sequenced in a study of memory CD4+ T cells and cytomegalovirus serostatus. The method was immunoSEQ multiplex PCR; TCRdb's version includes in-frame clones alone and lacks a portion of them. The sample consists of 27,000 or so clones, more than 70% of them appearing once. The material sequenced was memory CD4+ T cells from blood. The receptors originated from an adult in good health and CMV-seronegative. Each CDR3 is given with its conserved first and last residue. The D gene is left open where the match is weak. A clone size is listed for some rows: how often the clone was seen (once, few, many), or a class if it is expanded.

CDR3: CASSYRRAAGELFF; DNA: TGTGCCAGCAGTTATAGGAGGGCGGCCGGGGAGCTGTTTTTT; D: .; size: .; J: TRBJ2-2; V: TRBV6-5
CDR3: CASRSVTGEDEQYF; DNA: TGCGCCAGCAGGTCCGTGACAGGGGAGGACGAGCAGTACTTC; D: TRBD1; size: .; J: TRBJ2-7; V: TRBV5-1
CDR3: CSVESSGTEAFF; DNA: TGCAGCGTGGAGTCTTCGGGCACTGAAGCTTTCTTT; D: .; size: few; J: TRBJ1-1; V: TRBV29-1
CDR3: CASKRVFIF; DNA: TGTGCCAGCAAGAGGGTCTTTATCTTC; D: .; size: .; J: TRBJ2-7; V: TRBV27
CDR3: CASSQGVTGSQETQYF; DNA: TGCGCCAGCAGCCAAGGCGTGACGGGGTCTCAAGAGACCCAGTACTTC; D: .; size: .; J: TRBJ2-5; V: TRBV4-3
CDR3: CASSLTGGHQPQHF; DNA: TGCGCCAGCAGCTTGACAGGGGGCCATCAGCCCCAGCATTTT; D: TRBD1; size: .; J: TRBJ1-5; V: TRBV5-1
CDR3: CSVEKIGGRGTDTQYF; DNA: TGCAGCGTTGAGAAAATCGGTGGCAGGGGCACAGATACGCAGTATTTT; D: .; size: .; J: TRBJ2-3; V: TRBV29-1
CDR3: CASSVLPRTSGANVLTF; DNA: TGTGCCAGCAGCGTACTCCCTCGCACCTCTGGGGCCAACGTCCTGACTTTC; D: .; size: medium-sized; J: TRBJ2-6; V: TRBV9
CDR3: CASIRESTGELFF; DNA: TGTGCCAGCATCAGGGAGAGCACCGGGGAGCTGTTTTTT; D: .; size: .; J: TRBJ2-2; V: TRBV28
CDR3: CASSQGGQGVNSPLHF; DNA: TGTGCCAGCAGCCAGGGGGGACAGGGGGTAAATTCACCCCTCCACTTT; D: TRBD1; size: .; J: TRBJ1-6; V: TRBV4-2
CDR3: CASSFAGGLGGELFF; DNA: TGTGCCAGCAGCTTCGCGGGGGGCCTTGGGGGGGAGCTGTTTTTT; D: TRBD2; size: .; J: TRBJ2-2; V: TRBV7-8
CDR3: CASSSWPGANTEAFF; DNA: TGTGCCAGCAGCTCCTGGCCCGGGGCGAACACTGAAGCTTTCTTT; D: .; size: .; J: TRBJ1-1; V: TRBV7-2
CDR3: CASLTGQGLYGYTF; DNA: TGTGCCAGCCTCACGGGACAGGGCCTCTATGGCTACACCTTC; D: TRBD1; size: .; J: TRBJ1-2; V: TRBV5-6
CDR3: CAWTSRYEQYF; DNA: TGTGCCTGGACATCTCGCTACGAGCAGTACTTC; D: .; size: .; J: TRBJ2-7; V: TRBV30
CDR3: CASSYQAGNSPLHF; DNA: TGTGCCAGCAGTTATCAAGCTGGGAATTCACCCCTCCACTTT; D: .; size: .; J: TRBJ1-6; V: TRBV6-1
CDR3: CASSYSSATDTQYF; DNA: TGTGCCAGCAGTTACTCTAGTGCGACAGATACGCAGTATTTT; D: .; size: .; J: TRBJ2-3; V: TRBV6-6
CDR3: CASSQSRDGSVQYF; DNA: TGTGCCAGCAGCCAATCCCGGGACGGCAGCGTTCAGTACTTC; D: .; size: .; J: TRBJ2-4; V: TRBV16
CDR3: CASSYRTDFSNQPQHF; DNA: TGTGCCAGCAGCTACCGGACAGATTTTAGCAATCAGCCCCAGCATTTT; D: .; size: once; J: TRBJ1-5; V: TRBV7-8
CDR3: CASSFDRGYQFF; DNA: TGTGCCAGCAGCTTCGACAGGGGGTATCAGTTCTTC; D: TRBD1; size: .; J: TRBJ2-1; V: TRBV11-2
CDR3: CASSLGQGIAYGYTF; DNA: TGTGCCAGCAGCTTAGGACAGGGGATAGCCTATGGCTACACCTTC; D: TRBD1; size: .; J: TRBJ1-2; V: TRBV7-2
CDR3: CASSYGWGADTQYF; DNA: TGTGCCAGCAGTTATGGGTGGGGGGCAGATACGCAGTATTTT; D: .; size: .; J: TRBJ2-3; V: TRBV6-5
CDR3: CASSLDTYSNQPQHF; DNA: TGCGCCAGCAGCTTGGACACTTATAGCAATCAGCCCCAGCATTTT; D: .; size: few; J: TRBJ1-5; V: TRBV5-1
CDR3: CASSESWVFGYGYTF; DNA: TGTGCCAGCAGTGAATCTTGGGTCTTCGGCTATGGCTACACCTTC; D: .; size: .; J: TRBJ1-2; V: TRBV25-1
CDR3: CASSLAHLAGGLNEQFF; DNA: TGTGCCAGCAGCTTAGCCCATCTAGCGGGGGGGCTTAATGAGCAGTTCTTC; D: TRBD2; size: .; J: TRBJ2-1; V: TRBV11-3
CDR3: CAISEGGANVLTF; DNA: TGTGCCATCAGTGAGGGAGGGGCCAACGTCCTGACTTTC; D: .; size: .; J: TRBJ2-6; V: TRBV10-3
CDR3: CASSLRAEYTQYF; DNA: TGTGCCAGCAGCTTGCGGGCGGAGTATACGCAGTATTTT; D: .; size: .; J: TRBJ2-3; V: TRBV11-2
CDR3: CASSKGLAGPDTQYF; DNA: TGTGCCAGCAGTAAGGGACTAGCGGGGCCAGATACGCAGTATTTT; D: TRBD2; size: .; J: TRBJ2-3; V: TRBV7-2
CDR3: CASSQERRGYSGYTF; DNA: TGCGCCAGCAGCCAGGAAAGGAGGGGGTACTCTGGCTACACCTTC; D: .; size: .; J: TRBJ1-2; V: TRBV4-3
CDR3: CASSLVGLASTGELFF; DNA: TGTGCCAGCTCCTTGGTAGGGCTAGCTTCCACCGGGGAGCTGTTTTTT; D: .; size: .; J: TRBJ2-2; V: TRBV27
CDR3: CASSEARTLGNTIYF; DNA: TGTGCCAGCAGTGAAGCAAGGACCCTTGGAAACACCATATATTTT; D: .; size: .; J: TRBJ1-3; V: TRBV25-1
CDR3: CASSQTGAEAFF; DNA: TGTGCCAGTAGCCAAACAGGGGCTGAAGCTTTCTTT; D: TRBD1; size: .; J: TRBJ1-1; V: TRBV19
CDR3: CASSGGQGLNEQFF; DNA: TGTGCCAGCAGTGGGGGACAGGGGTTGAATGAGCAGTTCTTC; D: TRBD1; size: once; J: TRBJ2-1; V: TRBV25-1
CDR3: CASGGNTGELFF; DNA: TGTGCCAGCGGGGGGAACACCGGGGAGCTGTTTTTT; D: .; size: once; J: TRBJ2-2; V: TRBV14
CDR3: CASSPSAGDGYTF; DNA: TGTGCCAGCTCACCTTCCGCTGGGGATGGCTACACCTTC; D: .; size: .; J: TRBJ1-2; V: TRBV18
CDR3: CASSTDGSTLAPAFF; DNA: TGTGCCAGCAGTACGGACGGGAGTACGCTAGCCCCAGCTTTCTTT; D: .; size: .; J: TRBJ1-1; V: TRBV6-6
CDR3: CASTRDRVIPLHF; DNA: TGTGCCAGCACCCGGGACAGGGTGATTCCCCTCCACTTT; D: TRBD1; size: .; J: TRBJ1-6; V: TRBV6-6
CDR3: CASSQGGPTGDYGYTF; DNA: TGTGCCAGCAGCCAGGGGGGCCCGACAGGAGACTATGGCTACACCTTC; D: TRBD1; size: .; J: TRBJ1-2; V: TRBV7-9
CDR3: CASSSANRDRHGYTF; DNA: TGCGCCAGCAGCTCTGCTAACCGGGACAGGCATGGCTACACCTTC; D: TRBD1; size: once; J: TRBJ1-2; V: TRBV5-1
CDR3: CASSITGQSDPQFF; DNA: TGTGCCAGTAGTATAACAGGACAGTCAGACCCTCAGTTCTTC; D: .; size: .; J: TRBJ2-1; V: TRBV19
CDR3: CASRTGTGPAGGYTF; DNA: TGTGCAAGTCGCACCGGGACAGGGCCGGCGGGCGGCTACACCTTC; D: .; size: .; J: TRBJ1-2; V: TRBV12-2
CDR3: CASSPRTGAADTQYF; DNA: TGTGCCAGCAGCCCTCGGACAGGGGCGGCAGATACGCAGTATTTT; D: TRBD1; size: .; J: TRBJ2-3; V: TRBV9
CDR3: CASSEVGERRSGYTF; DNA: TGTGCCAGCAGTGAAGTAGGGGAAAGAAGAAGCGGCTACACCTTC; D: .; size: few; J: TRBJ1-2; V: TRBV25-1
CDR3: CASRPGGSGNTIYF; DNA: TGTGCCAGCAGGCCTGGAGGATCTGGAAACACCATATATTTT; D: .; size: .; J: TRBJ1-3; V: TRBV5-5
CDR3: CASSQDYGYYQPQHF; DNA: TGCGCCAGCAGCCAAGATTACGGCTACTACCAGCCCCAGCATTTT; D: .; size: once; J: TRBJ1-5; V: TRBV4-3
CDR3: CASGERDSYNEQFF; DNA: TGTGCCAGCGGGGAGCGGGACAGCTACAATGAGCAGTTCTTC; D: .; size: .; J: TRBJ2-1; V: TRBV9
CDR3: CASSSLAGGAGELFF; DNA: TGTGCCAGCAGCTCACTAGCGGGGGGCGCCGGGGAGCTGTTTTTT; D: TRBD2; size: .; J: TRBJ2-2; V: TRBV7-2
CDR3: CASERGTMNTEAFF; DNA: TGTGCCAGCGAACGGGGCACAATGAACACTGAAGCTTTCTTT; D: .; size: .; J: TRBJ1-1; V: TRBV6-1
CDR3: CASSSLLAGASGELFF; DNA: TGTGCCAGCAGCTCCCTACTAGCGGGGGCTTCAGGGGAGCTGTTTTTT; D: TRBD2; size: .; J: TRBJ2-2; V: TRBV5-4
CDR3: CASSPGGRTEAFF; DNA: TGTGCCAGCAGCCCGGGGGGGAGGACTGAAGCTTTCTTT; D: .; size: .; J: TRBJ1-1; V: TRBV9
CDR3: CASSEPGGENIQYF; DNA: TGTGCCAGCAGTGAACCCGGGGGCGAAAACATTCAGTACTTC; D: .; size: .; J: TRBJ2-4; V: TRBV6-1
CDR3: CASSSGRMNTEAFF; DNA: TGTGCCAGCAGTTCGGGACGGATGAACACTGAAGCTTTCTTT; D: .; size: .; J: TRBJ1-1; V: TRBV6-6
CDR3: CASSDAQNQPQHF; DNA: TGTGCCAGCAGCGATGCGCAGAATCAGCCCCAGCATTTT; D: .; size: few; J: TRBJ1-5; V: TRBV6-1
CDR3: CASSQAGLREQYF; DNA: TGCGCCAGCAGCCAAGCGGGCTTACGAGAGCAGTACTTC; D: .; size: .; J: TRBJ2-7; V: TRBV4-3
CDR3: CASSTPSGNTEAFF; DNA: TGTGCCAGCAGTACCCCAAGCGGAAACACTGAAGCTTTCTTT; D: .; size: .; J: TRBJ1-1; V: TRBV6-6
CDR3: CAWSSTSGFYEQYF; DNA: TGTGCCTGGAGTAGCACTAGCGGATTCTACGAGCAGTACTTC; D: TRBD2; size: .; J: TRBJ2-7; V: TRBV30
CDR3: CASSRTSYVNEQFF; DNA: TGTGCCAGCAGTCGGACTAGCTATGTCAATGAGCAGTTCTTC; D: TRBD2; size: .; J: TRBJ2-1; V: TRBV2
CDR3: CASSTTGTVAYEQYF; DNA: TGTGCCAGCAGCACAACCGGGACAGTTGCCTACGAGCAGTACTTC; D: TRBD1; size: .; J: TRBJ2-7; V: TRBV7-2
CDR3: CASSQDHIQYF; DNA: TGTGCCAGCAGCCAAGATCACATTCAGTACTTC; D: .; size: .; J: TRBJ2-4; V: TRBV4-2
CDR3: CASKLAGGQETQYF; DNA: TGTGCCAGCAAATTAGCGGGGGGGCAAGAGACCCAGTACTTC; D: TRBD2; size: .; J: TRBJ2-5; V: TRBV27